Presented here are 20 T cell receptor beta chains from one specimen sequenced in a study of cytotoxic CD8 clonotypes in ibrutinib-treated CLL. Only in-frame clones appear in the TCRdb table, and some are missing; sequencing was by immunoSEQ multiplex PCR. The table includes tens of thousands of clones, 90% detected once. Sequencing was performed on PBMCs, taken after 12 months of ibrutinib treatment. The source of these receptors is a human donor with chronic lymphocytic leukemia.

The rearrangement links TRBV7-2 to TRBJ2-7, with 12 bases matching TRBD2. CDR3 length equals 15 residues. J gave up 2 bases and V 5 bases, and 4 bases lay outside the gene matches. CDR1 and CDR2 from the germline V gene are SGHTA and FQGNSA. CDR3 sequence: CASSPTSGSTYEQYF. The CDR3 DNA is TGTGCCAGCAGCCCGACTAGCGGGAGTACCTACGAGCAGTACTTC.

The chain links TRBV5-8 to TRBJ2-3, with 9 bases matching TRBD2. Looked up from germline, CDR1 is SGHTS and CDR2 is YDEGEE. J lost 1 base, V lost 0 bases, and 6 bases had no gene match. This CDR3 is built from 17 residues. This chain's CDR3 is CASSLELLAGRTDTQYF. Here the CDR3 DNA reads TGTGCCAGCAGCTTGGAGCTGCTAGCGGGGCGCACAGATACGCAGTATTTT.

This chain uses TRBV4-2 with TRBJ2-2, with 9 bases identical to TRBD2. This CDR3 region has 16 residues. The ends lost 0 bases at V and 5 bases at J; junction bases unmatched: 4. Germline-derived CDR1 and CDR2 are LGHNA and YNFKEQ. This CDR3 reads CASSQDLAGRTGELFF. Here the CDR3 DNA reads TGTGCCAGCAGCCAAGATCTAGCGGGAAGAACCGGGGAGCTGTTTTTT.

The rearrangement links TRBV27 to TRBJ1-4; the D gene is possibly TRBD1 (5 bases). CDR1 is MNHEY, CDR2 SMNVEV, per germline (reference sequence). The CDR3 runs to 15 residues. Trimming shortened V by 0 bases and J by 8 bases, and 13 bases separated the two germline ends. CDR3 in amino acids: CASSLSRGVGEKLFF. Here the CDR3 DNA reads TGTGCCAGCAGTTTATCCCGGGGGGTTGGCGAAAAACTGTTTTTT.

This CDR3 reads CASSLGPGTGASYEQYF. The CDR3 region has the DNA TGTGCCAGCAGCTTAGGGCCCGGGACAGGGGCTTCCTACGAGCAGTACTTC. This chain uses TRBV7-2 with TRBJ2-7; 10 bases match TRBD1. Trimming removed 1 base from V and 1 base from J; junction bases left unmatched: 7. The germline gives CDR1 SGHTA, CDR2 FQGNSA. The CDR3 has 17 residues.

The chain joins TRBV18 to TRBJ2-7; 9 bases agree with TRBD1. The CDR3 consists of 16 residues. Germline V gene data show CDR1 as KGHSH and CDR2 as LQKENI. With V trimmed by 8 bases and J by 4 bases, 15 bases remained unmatched. The CDR3 protein is CASTKSTGGHPYEQYF. CDR3 nucleotides: TGTGCCAGCACCAAATCGACAGGGGGACACCCTTACGAGCAGTACTTC.

This sequence joins TRBV27 and TRBJ2-5; 9 nucleotides match TRBD2. The CDR3 totals 16 residues. The V and J ends lost 6 bases and 2 bases, in that order; junction bases with no gene match: 10. Germline V gene sequence: CDR1 MNHEY, CDR2 SMNVEV (reference sequence). This CDR3 reads CASRTQGLAKQETQYF. The CDR3 region has the DNA TGTGCCAGCAGGACCCAGGGACTAGCAAAGCAAGAGACCCAGTACTTC.

The chain links TRBV5-4 to TRBJ2-7; 8 bases are shared with TRBD2. CDR1 and CDR2 (germline): SGHNT, YYREEE (reference sequence). This CDR3 is 13 amino acids long. The CDR3 bases are TGTCGGGCCGGAACTAGCGGAACCTACGAGCAGTACTTC. This codes for CRAGTSGTYEQYF.

The chain uses TRBV28 and TRBJ2-3; 9 nucleotides agree with TRBD2. The germline CDR1 and CDR2 sequences are MDHEN and SYDVKM. CDR3 length equals 16 residues. V shed 7 bases and J 4 bases; nucleotides not matched to a gene: 12. The CDR3 spells CASTIGAAGGADTQYF. The DNA for the CDR3 is TGTGCCAGCACCATAGGGGCAGCGGGAGGAGCAGATACGCAGTATTTT.

The V and J genes are TRBV5-5 and TRBJ1-3; D is uncertain. The CDR3 consists of 13 residues. Trimming took off 4 bases at V and 4 bases at J, with 9 bases between the two ends. Germline CDR1 is SGHKS and CDR2 is YYEKEE (reference sequence). The CDR3 bases are TGTGCCAGCAGCACTGAGACGGGAAACACCATATATTTT. Residues: CASSTETGNTIYF.

The genes are TRBV7-2 and TRBJ1-2, with D possibly being TRBD1 (5 bases). This CDR3 has 14 amino acids. Trimming took 5 bases from V and 8 from J, leaving 18 bases between them. Germline V gene data show CDR1 as SGHTA and CDR2 as FQGNSA. The CDR3 sequence is CASSAAQGGGGYTF. CDR3 nucleotide sequence: TGTGCCAGCAGCGCAGCGCAGGGCGGTGGAGGCTACACCTTC. Full variable domain (outside the CDR3, taken from reference TRBV7-2 and TRBJ1-2): GAGVSQSPSNKVTEKGKDVELRCDPISGHTALYWYRQSLGQGLEFLIYFQGNSAPDKSGLPSDRFSAERTGGSVSTLTIQRTQQEDSAVYLCASSAAQGGGGYTFGSGTRLTVV.

The chain links TRBV2 to TRBJ1-5; the D gene is possibly TRBD1 (6 bases). The CDR3 totals 14 residues. Germline lookup yields CDR1 SNHLY and CDR2 FYNNEI. Trimming took 8 bases from V and 5 from J, leaving 16 bases between them. CDR3 nucleotide sequence: TGTGCCAGCCGACTCGACAGGATTTATCAGCCCCAGCATTTT. Protein product: CASRLDRIYQPQHF.

The rearrangement links TRBV16 to TRBJ1-1; D is ambiguous. Germline V gene lookup returns CDR1 KGHSY and CDR2 FQNENV. V lost 1 base, J lost 1 base, and 7 bases lay in between. This CDR3 region has 14 residues. The CDR3 DNA reads as TGTGCCAGCAGCCAATGGCAGTCGAACACTGAAGCTTTCTTT. Protein product: CASSQWQSNTEAFF.

This chain links TRBV19 with TRBJ2-7; 8 bases align to TRBD1. Germline CDR1 and CDR2: LNHDA and SQIVND (reference sequence). V was pared by 0 bases and J by 6 bases, with 10 bases of the junction left unmatched. This CDR3 spans 16 amino acids. CDR3 residues: CASSIDLSRGLVEQYF. In DNA form, the CDR3 reads TGTGCCAGTAGTATAGATCTGAGCAGGGGGCTGGTCGAGCAGTACTTC.

J is TRBJ2-7 and V is TRBV6-5; D remains unclear. Germline loops: CDR1 MNHEY, CDR2 SVGAGI. There are 12 residues in the CDR3. The ends were cut back, 5 bases at V and 4 bases at J, with 9 bases in the middle. CDR3 nucleotides: TGTGCCAGCAGTAGAGCCGGGTACGAGCAGTACTTC. Translating gives CASSRAGYEQYF.

V usage is TRBV11-3 and J usage is TRBJ1-3; D ambiguous. The CDR3 sequence is 13 residues long. The V gene's germline CDR1 is SGHNT and CDR2 YENEEA. The V gene lost 4 bases and the J gene lost 8 bases, with 12 bases spanning the gap. CDR3 in DNA: TGTGCCAGCAGCTACCAGGAGGGAGACACCATATATTTT. It translates to CASSYQEGDTIYF.

This clone was seen a single time. This rearrangement joins TRBV27 to TRBJ1-5, with 7 bases lining up with TRBD1. This CDR3 is built from 13 residues. Germline lookup yields CDR1 MNHEY and CDR2 SMNVEV (reference sequence). Losses at the gene ends were 10 bases for V and 0 bases for J; bases not matched to a gene: 3. Written as DNA, the CDR3 is TGTGCCACCGGGACAGCTAGCAATCAGCCCCAGCATTTT. Translating it yields CATGTASNQPQHF.

V gene TRBV7-3 combines with J gene TRBJ2-4; D is unresolved. Trimming shortened V by 1 base and J by 0 bases, and 16 bases separated the two germline ends. The germline V gene encodes CDR1 SGHTA and CDR2 FQGTGA. The CDR3 consists of 18 residues. The CDR3 DNA sequence: TGTGCCAGCAGCTTAATCGTTAGTAACCGGCTAGCCAAAAACATTCAGTACTTC. Protein product: CASSLIVSNRLAKNIQYF.

The V and J genes are TRBV5-1 and TRBJ1-6, with D uncertain. CDR1 is SGHRS, CDR2 YFSETQ, per germline. Trimming shortened V by 1 base and J by 0 bases, and 8 bases separated the two germline ends. The CDR3 runs to 16 residues. The CDR3 region has the DNA TGCGCCAGCAGCTTGCAATCGGGCTCCTATAATTCACCCCTCCACTTT. It specifies CASSLQSGSYNSPLHF.

The V and J genes are TRBV6-5 and TRBJ1-2; a weak D match, TRBD1 (6 bases). From germline, CDR1 is MNHEY and CDR2 SVGAGI. V was pared by 8 bases and J by 2 bases, with 18 bases between. The CDR3 has 15 residues. DNA of the CDR3: TGTGCCAGCCAAAGGGCCCAGGGGACCAACTATGGCTACACCTTC. Protein sequence: CASQRAQGTNYGYTF.